The 3 T cell receptor beta chains reported below all come from one sample, sequenced in a study of blood T cell repertoires in COVID-19 (dated by TCRdb to about 2020). Receptor amplification or capture employed the immunoSEQ multiplex PCR assay. Here the immuneACCESS table is served through TCRdb, limited to in-frame sequences with V and J called. Missing clones are a known gap in these copies; in checked studies unresolved V genes cover under half, and the rest lacks a known reason. This sample lists about 240,000 clones; around 85% were detected once. The biggest ten clones account for less than 4% of the sample. Material: PBMCs or T cells enriched from blood (not recorded which). These receptors all come from a woman in her thirties or forties with acute COVID-19.

V and J are TRBV30 and TRBJ2-5; perhaps TRBD2 as D (5 bases). The CDR3 covers 14 residues. The V gene lost 1 base and the J gene lost 3 bases, with 12 bases spanning the gap. The germline gives CDR1 GTSNPN, CDR2 SVGIG (reference sequence). The CDR3 spells CAWSDPRLKETQYF. CDR3 DNA: TGTGCCTGGAGTGATCCCCGACTAAAAGAGACCCAGTACTTC.

The chain is built from TRBV15 and TRBJ1-1, with 8 bases fitting TRBD1. Germline V gene lookup returns CDR1 LNHNV and CDR2 YYDKDF (reference sequence). V gave up 5 bases and J gave up 4 bases; unmatched junction bases: 9. The CDR3 has 15 amino acids. The CDR3 here is CATSVDRGGGTEAFF. Here the CDR3 DNA reads TGTGCCACCAGCGTCGACAGGGGAGGGGGCACTGAAGCTTTCTTT.

The chain carries TRBV4-1 and TRBJ1-1; 7 bases align to TRBD1. V shed 5 bases, J shed 11 bases, and the junction held 11 bases outside the gene matches. This CDR3 has 13 residues. CDR1 MGHRA and CDR2 YSYEKL come from the germline V gene. The CDR3: CASSFEQGGWAFF. DNA for the CDR3: TGCGCCAGCAGCTTTGAGCAGGGGGGCTGGGCTTTCTTT.